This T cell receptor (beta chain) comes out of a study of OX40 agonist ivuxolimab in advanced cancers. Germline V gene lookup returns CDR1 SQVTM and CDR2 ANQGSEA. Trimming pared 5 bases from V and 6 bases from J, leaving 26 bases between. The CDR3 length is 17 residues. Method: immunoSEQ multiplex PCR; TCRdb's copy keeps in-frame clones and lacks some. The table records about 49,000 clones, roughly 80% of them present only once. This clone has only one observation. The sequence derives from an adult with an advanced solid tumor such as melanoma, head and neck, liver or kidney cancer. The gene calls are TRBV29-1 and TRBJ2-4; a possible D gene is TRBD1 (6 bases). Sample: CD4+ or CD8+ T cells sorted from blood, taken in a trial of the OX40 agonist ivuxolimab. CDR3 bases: TGCAGCGTTCCACTGCCGACACCTCGGGTAGGGGGAAACATTCAGTACTTC. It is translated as CSVPLPTPRVGGNIQYF. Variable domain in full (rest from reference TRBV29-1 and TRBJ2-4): SAVISQKPSRDICQRGTSLTIQCQVDSQVTMMFWYRQQPGQSLTLIATANQGSEATYESGFVIDKFPISRPNLTFSTLTVSNMSPEDSSIYLCSVPLPTPRVGGNIQYFGAGTRLSVL.